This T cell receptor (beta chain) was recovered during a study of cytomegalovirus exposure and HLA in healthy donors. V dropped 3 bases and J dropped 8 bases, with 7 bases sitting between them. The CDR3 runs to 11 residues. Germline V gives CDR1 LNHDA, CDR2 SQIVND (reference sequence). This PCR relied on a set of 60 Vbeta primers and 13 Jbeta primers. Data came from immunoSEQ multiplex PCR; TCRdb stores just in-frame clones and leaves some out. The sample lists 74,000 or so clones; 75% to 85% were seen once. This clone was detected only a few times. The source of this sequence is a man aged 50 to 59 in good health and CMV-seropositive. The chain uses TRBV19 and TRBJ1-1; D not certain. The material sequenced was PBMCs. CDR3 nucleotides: TGTGCCAGTAGTATCTCCGAGGAAGCTTTCTTT. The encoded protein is CASSISEEAFF.